This is a list of T cell receptor beta chains from one sample in a study of regulatory T cells in long-lasting Graves disease. TCRdb re-called the multiplex PCR reads with MiXCR, one entry per CDR3 protein. The table has roughly 360,000 distinct CDR3 sequences, 12% seen once. The sample was also linked to a second study, of T cells in Graves' hyperthyroidism and ophthalmopathy.

Source: peripheral blood mononuclear cells (PBMCs), taken at new diagnosis, from a patient treated with antithyroid drugs. The receptors here all came from a woman aged 18-29 years with Graves disease. CDR3s include the opening cysteine and the closing phenylalanine or tryptophan. A D gene is named only where the DNA matches it firmly. Some rows mark clone size as missing; the rest say once, few, many or name a class of expanded clone.

j_gene,d_gene,abundance,v_gene,CDR3aa,CDR3nt
TRBJ2-3,-,many,TRBV11-2,CASSRPFNTDTQYF,TGTGCCAGCAGCCGGCCTTTTAACACAGATACGCAGTATTTT
TRBJ1-1,-,many,TRBV20-1,CSAPAVGFF,TGCAGTGCCCCAGCGGTGGGTTTCTTT
TRBJ1-5,-,-,TRBV10-3,CAISDRGGVNQPQHF,TGTGCCATCAGTGACCGGGGGGGGGTGAATCAGCCCCAGCATTTT
TRBJ2-2,-,-,TRBV18,CASSPGLYRSNTGELFF,TGTGCCAGCTCACCAGGTCTCTACAGATCGAACACCGGGGAGCTGTTTTTT
TRBJ1-1,TRBD1,many,TRBV2,CASRLDRANTEAFF,TGTGCCAGCAGGCTGGACAGGGCGAACACTGAAGCTTTCTTT
TRBJ1-1,TRBD1,many,TRBV7-2,CASSSAGGLGTEAFF,TGTGCCAGCAGCTCCGCAGGGGGCCTGGGCACTGAAGCTTTCTTT
TRBJ1-5,-,-,TRBV28,CASTNSGAQPQHF,TGTGCCAGCACCAACTCAGGGGCTCAGCCCCAGCATTTT
TRBJ2-5,TRBD1,many,TRBV11-2,CASSLRDRGQETQYF,TGTGCCAGCAGCCTCCGAGACAGGGGCCAAGAGACCCAGTACTTC
TRBJ1-5,-,many,TRBV12-3/TRBV12-4,CASSLGNSNQPQHF,TGTGCCAGCAGTTTGGGGAATAGCAATCAGCCCCAGCATTTT
TRBJ2-1,-,-,TRBV29-1,CSALESSYNEQFF,TGCAGCGCCTTAGAGAGCTCCTACAATGAGCAGTTCTTC
TRBJ1-1,-,many,TRBV5-1,CASSKGGRERDTEAFF,TGCGCCAGCAGTAAGGGAGGAAGGGAAAGGGACACTGAAGCTTTCTTT
TRBJ2-5,-,many,TRBV12-3/TRBV12-4,CASSFPGKGTETQYF,TGTGCCAGCAGTTTCCCAGGGAAGGGCACGGAGACCCAGTACTTC
TRBJ1-4,TRBD1,-,TRBV7-8,CASQRTRTGSNEKLFF,TGTGCCAGCCAACGGACCAGGACAGGGAGTAATGAAAAACTGTTTTTT
TRBJ1-4,TRBD1,many,TRBV2,CASSAGTGSVNEKLFF,TGTGCCAGCAGCGCCGGGACAGGTTCTGTTAATGAAAAACTGTTTTTT